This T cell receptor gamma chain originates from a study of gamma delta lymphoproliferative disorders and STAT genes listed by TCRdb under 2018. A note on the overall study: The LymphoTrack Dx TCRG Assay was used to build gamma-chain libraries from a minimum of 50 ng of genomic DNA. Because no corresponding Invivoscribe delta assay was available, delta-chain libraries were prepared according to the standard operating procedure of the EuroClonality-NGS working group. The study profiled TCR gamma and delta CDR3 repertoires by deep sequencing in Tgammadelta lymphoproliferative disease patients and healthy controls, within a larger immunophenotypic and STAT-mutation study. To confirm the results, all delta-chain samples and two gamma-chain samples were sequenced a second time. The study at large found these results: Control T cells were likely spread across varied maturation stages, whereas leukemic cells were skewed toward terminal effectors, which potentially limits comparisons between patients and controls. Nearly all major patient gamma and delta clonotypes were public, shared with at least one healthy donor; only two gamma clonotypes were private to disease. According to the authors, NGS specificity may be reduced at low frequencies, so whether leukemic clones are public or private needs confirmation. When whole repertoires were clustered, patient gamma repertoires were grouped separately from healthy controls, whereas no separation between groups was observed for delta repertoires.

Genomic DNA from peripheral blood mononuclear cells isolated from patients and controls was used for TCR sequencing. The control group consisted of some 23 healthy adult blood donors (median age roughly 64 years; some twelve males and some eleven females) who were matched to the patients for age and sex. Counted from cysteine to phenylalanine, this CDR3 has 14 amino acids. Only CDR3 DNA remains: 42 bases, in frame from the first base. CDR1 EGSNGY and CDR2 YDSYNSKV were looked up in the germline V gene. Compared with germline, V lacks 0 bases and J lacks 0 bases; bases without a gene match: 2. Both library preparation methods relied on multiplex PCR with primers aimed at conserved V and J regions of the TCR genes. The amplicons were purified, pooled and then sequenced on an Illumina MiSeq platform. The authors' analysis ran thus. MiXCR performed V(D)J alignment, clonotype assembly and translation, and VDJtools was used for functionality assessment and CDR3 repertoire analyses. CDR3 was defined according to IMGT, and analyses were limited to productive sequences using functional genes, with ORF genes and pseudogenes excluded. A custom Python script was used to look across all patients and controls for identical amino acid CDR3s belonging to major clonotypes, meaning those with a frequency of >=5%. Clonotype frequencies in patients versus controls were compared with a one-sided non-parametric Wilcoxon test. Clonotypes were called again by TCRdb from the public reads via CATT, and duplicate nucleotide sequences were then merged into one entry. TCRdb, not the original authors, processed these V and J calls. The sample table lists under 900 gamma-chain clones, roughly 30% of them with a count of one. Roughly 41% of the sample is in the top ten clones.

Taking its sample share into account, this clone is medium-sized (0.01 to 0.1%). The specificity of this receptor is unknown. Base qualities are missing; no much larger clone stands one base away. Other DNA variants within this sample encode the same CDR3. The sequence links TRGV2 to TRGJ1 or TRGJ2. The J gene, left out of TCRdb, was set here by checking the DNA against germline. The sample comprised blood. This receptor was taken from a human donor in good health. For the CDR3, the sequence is CATWDGPNYYKKLF. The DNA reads TGTGCCACCTGGGACGGGCCGAATTATTATAAGAAACTCTTT.